Shown below are 10 T cell receptor beta chains from a single sample sequenced in a study of CD8+ T cells in alopecia areata. In each case, RNA was isolated and then reverse transcribed into cDNA as the sequencing template. Measured with immunoSEQ multiplex PCR; TCRdb has only the in-frame clones, and not every one. This sample has about 150,000 clones, with about 53% found just once. The material was CD8+ T cells sorted from blood, obtained at week 0. These receptors all stem from a human donor with alopecia areata.

Only a few counts were recorded for this clone. The rearrangement links TRBV7-9 to TRBJ2-1; the D gene could be TRBD1 or TRBD2 (7 bases each). Germline V gene lookup returns CDR1 SEHNR and CDR2 FQNEAQ (reference sequence). The V and J ends lost 1 base and 14 bases respectively, with 12 bases between them. The CDR3 has 12 amino acids. The CDR3 is CASSLETGREFF. The CDR3 nucleotides read TGTGCCAGCAGCTTAGAGACAGGGAGGGAGTTCTTC.

The V call is TRBV7-9, the J call TRBJ2-3; 8 bases match TRBD2. Germline V gene lookup returns CDR1 SEHNR and CDR2 FQNEAQ (reference sequence). V trimming: 3 bases; J trimming: 1 base; junction bases outside the gene matches: 12. This CDR3 has 18 residues. The CDR3 region is CASSFERGAGVRTDTQYF. The CDR3 bases are TGTGCCAGCAGCTTTGAGCGCGGAGCGGGGGTTCGCACAGATACGCAGTATTTT.

The chain uses TRBV27 and TRBJ1-5; 9 bases line up with TRBD1. The CDR3 has 14 residues. Germline CDR1 is MNHEY and CDR2 is SMNVEV (reference sequence). The J segment lost 2 bases and the V segment lost 6 bases, leaving 2 bases of the junction unmatched. The CDR3 DNA sequence: TGTGCCAGCAGCCGGGACAGGGGCAATCAGCCCCAGCATTTT. As protein: CASSRDRGNQPQHF.

In this sample, this clone turned up once. The chain is built from TRBV7-3 and TRBJ2-2; no firm D call. This CDR3 spans 16 amino acids. The germline V and J ends were trimmed by 2 bases and 8 bases, with 18 bases remaining between them. The V gene's germline CDR1 is SGHTA and CDR2 FQGTGA. The CDR3 region has the DNA TGTGCCAGCAGCTTATGGTCCAAGGGCTCGGATGGGGAGCTGTTTTTT. Encoded protein: CASSLWSKGSDGELFF.

V gene TRBV9 combines with J gene TRBJ2-7; 7 bases are shared with TRBD1. The CDR3 extends over 14 amino acids. Germline-derived CDR1 and CDR2 are SGDLS and YYNGEE. With V trimmed by 3 bases and J by 7 bases, 10 bases remained unmatched. The CDR3 here is CASSETGTTGEQYF. The CDR3 region has the DNA TGTGCCAGCAGCGAGACAGGGACGACGGGTGAGCAGTACTTC.

The genes are TRBV29-1 and TRBJ2-7, with TRBD1 identical over 12 bases. The CDR3 has 14 residues. V was clipped by 4 bases and J by 7 bases; unmatched bases: 8. From germline, CDR1 is SQVTM and CDR2 ANQGSEA. CDR3: CSVVGGDRGREQYF. CDR3 sequence (DNA): TGCAGCGTTGTGGGTGGGGACAGGGGGCGAGAGCAGTACTTC.

The genes are TRBV27 and TRBJ2-5; the D is unclear. From germline, CDR1 is MNHEY and CDR2 SMNVEV (reference sequence). CDR3 length: 14 amino acids. Trimming removed 0 bases from V and 5 bases from J, with 10 bases in between. CDR3 coding DNA: TGTGCCAGCAGTTTATCGGCGCAGTATGAGACCCAGTACTTC. As protein: CASSLSAQYETQYF.

This clone turned up a few times. The chain has TRBV7-2 and TRBJ1-1; D possibly corresponds to TRBD1 (5 bases). The CDR3 has 12 residues. V lost 5 bases and J 11 bases, leaving 15 bases between the germline ends. Germline V gene sequence: CDR1 SGHTA, CDR2 FQGNSA. The CDR3 DNA is TGTGCCAGCAGCCCAGGAGGAGGGACGGCTTTCTTT. Residues: CASSPGGGTAFF.

The chain carries TRBV2 and TRBJ2-3; D ambiguous. CDR1 is SNHLY and CDR2 is FYNNEI in the germline V gene. Trimming cost V 7 bases and J 6 bases, with 2 bases left between them. The CDR3 extends over 9 amino acids. The CDR3 sequence is CASKDTQYF. The DNA of the CDR3 is TGTGCCAGCAAGGATACGCAGTATTTT.

Only a few counts were recorded for this clone. The chain joins TRBV28 to TRBJ2-7, with D perhaps given as TRBD1 or TRBD2 (5 bases each). In germline, CDR1 is MDHEN, CDR2 SYDVKM. This CDR3 has 14 residues. V was cut by 2 bases and J by 7 bases, with 15 bases left in between. The CDR3 here is CASSLVGTSEEQYF. The CDR3 coding sequence is TGTGCCAGCAGTTTAGTGGGGACCTCTGAGGAGCAGTACTTC.